This TCR beta chain is from a study of technical replicates of blood from several donors (dated by TCRdb to the late 2010s). A word on this clone: The clone's antigen remains unknown. No much larger clonotype is one base removed from it; base qualities were not supplied.

The protocol used for the library was the immunoSEQ multiplex PCR assay. Drawn from immuneACCESS, this table holds only the in-frame rearrangements with V and J called that TCRdb kept. Clones are partly lost; checked studies trace under half to an unresolved V gene and leave the rest unexplained. The sample table records approximately 60,000 clones; around 85% of these occur just once. The ten largest account for 4.5% to 5.5% of the sample. CDR3 length: 14 amino acids, cysteine to phenylalanine. Just the 42-base CDR3 DNA is kept, in frame starting at base 1. Taken from the germline V gene, the CDR1 and CDR2 loops are LGHNA and YSLEER. V is pruned by 4 bases and J by 2 bases, leaving 5 bases of the junction without a gene match.

This TCR was sampled from a human donor in good health. Some clones in this sample may be carry-over from other donors' samples. In this chain, TRBV4-3 is recombined with TRBJ2-7; TRBD1 matches 7 bases in the middle. What was sequenced was PBMCs. The nucleotides are TGCGCCAGCAGCCCTCGACAGGGAACCTACGAGCAGTACTTC. It specifies CASSPRQGTYEQYF.